These T cell receptor beta chains were read from a single sample in a study of T cells in Graves' hyperthyroidism and ophthalmopathy. TCRdb itself ran the multiplex PCR reads through MiXCR, one entry per CDR3 protein. This sample has 450,000 to 700,000 distinct CDR3 sequences, with roughly 50% found just once. Sequencing was performed on peripheral blood or thyroid tissue (not recorded which). The receptors derive from a woman younger than 35 with Graves' hyperthyroidism. Both conserved end residues are part of each CDR3. The size field is filled for only some rows; it gives once, few, many or a size class.

-,TRBV11-2,CASSFGGSEGSQYF
-,TRBV7-3,CASIWEGGDSPLHF
-,TRBV19,CASSPQRLSTNEKLFF
-,TRBV7-9,CASSVGQGEETQYF
-,TRBV20-1,CSATDGSGANAYEQYF
many,TRBV20-1,CSARDRVEAGGKETQYF
many,TRBV4-1,CASSQFLAPEQYF
-,TRBV29-1,CSVEGGWDRSNYDYTF
many,TRBV5-5,CASSRGSGANVLTF
few,TRBV7-8,CASSLDSAGAYEQYF
-,TRBV7-2,CASSSLDPYEQYF
-,TRBV11-3,CASSPPPGLATNTGELFF
many,TRBV20-1,CSADGQGAGYTF
few,TRBV3-1,CASSQGPGPYGYTF
few,TRBV2,CASSGSTGGYTQYF
many,TRBV29-1,CSFLATTAYEQYF
-,TRBV10-3,CAISDGGRSYNEAFF
-,TRBV24-1,CATRESESSYNEAFF
-,TRBV7-3,CASSPGSGHNEQYF
many,TRBV6-1,CASSGEGRQPQHF
-,TRBV11-1,CASSLTGADEKLFF
-,TRBV20-1,CSASRRGVDTGELFF
-,TRBV24-1,CATSDRTGREQYF
few,TRBV15,CATSRDQNSGRKSNEQFF
many,TRBV20-1,CSARDGQGQETQYF
-,TRBV20-1,CSARDAGQGTEAFF
-,TRBV4-1,CASSLVLGATNEKLFF
-,TRBV4-1,CASSQGRGVSYEQYF
many,TRBV10-3,CAISIGTKTQYF
-,TRBV5-1,CASSLRPGTGRGMDGYTF
-,TRBV20-1,CSAFSGSRYNEQFF
once,TRBV20-1,CSARNPTTDTEAFF
many,TRBV24-1,CATSDTGVADTQYF